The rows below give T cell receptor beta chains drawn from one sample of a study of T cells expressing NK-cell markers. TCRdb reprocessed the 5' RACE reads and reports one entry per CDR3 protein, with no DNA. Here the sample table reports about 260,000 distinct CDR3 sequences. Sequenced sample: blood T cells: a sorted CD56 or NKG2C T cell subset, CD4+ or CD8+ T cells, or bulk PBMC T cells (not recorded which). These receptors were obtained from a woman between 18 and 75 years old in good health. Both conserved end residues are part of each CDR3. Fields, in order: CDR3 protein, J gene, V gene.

CASSLVATALGGELFF	TRBJ2-2	TRBV5-1
CAWSRGAPNEQFF	TRBJ2-1	TRBV30
CASSLTTPRPPQGGFGNYGYTF	TRBJ1-2	TRBV7-3
CASSESPGSNEQFF	TRBJ2-1	TRBV25-1
CASSNRDISYNEQFF	TRBJ2-1	TRBV6-5
CASSRGWDEQFF	TRBJ2-1	TRBV5-6
CASSLGSDANYGYTF	TRBJ1-2	TRBV7-2
CASSPGTESSNYGYTF	TRBJ1-2	TRBV18
CAWSWGLGYEQYF	TRBJ2-7	TRBV30
CASSLERRSNTGELFF	TRBJ2-2	TRBV7-9
CSASWLGGTEAFF	TRBJ1-1	TRBV20-1
CSATPTGGPGKLFF	TRBJ1-4	TRBV20-1
CASSVTAGGEQYF	TRBJ2-7	TRBV12-3/TRBV12-4
CASSGRAGETQYF	TRBJ2-5	TRBV7-2
CSARGGFGTDTQYF	TRBJ2-3	TRBV29-1
CASSPQSGQFLHF	TRBJ1-6	TRBV18
CASSPVAGANVLTF	TRBJ2-6	TRBV7-2
CASSQVWGETQYF	TRBJ2-5	TRBV14
CASSYSSTLSSPLHF	TRBJ1-6	TRBV6-2/TRBV6-3
CATSRDLASSGNTIYF	TRBJ1-3	TRBV15
CASSSLAGVYNEQFF	TRBJ2-1	TRBV5-6
CASSPGGGIEGTEAFF	TRBJ1-1	TRBV11-2